Described below is a single T cell receptor beta chain sequence and its context. The antigen remains undetermined. This table comes from immunoSEQ multiplex PCR, and its TCRdb copy is limited to in-frame clones, with some not included. The sample holds 510,000 or so clones, about 83% seen once. The data were taken from a study of Ad26.COV2.S vaccination and SARS-CoV-2 variants. Study summary: In the study, Ad26.COV2.S was injected intramuscularly once, or twice 56 days apart. Study findings and constraints: Total T cell responses may have been underestimated by the TCR breadth and depth analyses. CD8+ and CD4+ T cells specific for spike reportedly responded with substantial breadth after vaccination.

Trimming took off 0 bases at V and 7 bases at J, with 13 bases between the two ends. The CDR3 loop spans 15 amino acids. Germline CDR1 reads MNHEY; CDR2 reads SVGAGI. The treatment was: around 19 received Ad26.COV2.S at low or high dose, single or two shots; roughly five received placebo; per-sample allocation not given. Specimens were obtained on day 63 following the first vaccine or placebo injection. Cohort 1b enrolled adults aged 18-55 years in Boston. This material consisted of peripheral blood, taken in a trial of Ad26.COV2.S vaccine versus placebo. The origin of this receptor is a person between 18 and 59 years old who received the Ad26.COV2.S COVID-19 vaccine or a placebo. The V gene is TRBV6-5, the J gene TRBJ1-5; D may be TRBD1 (6 bases). DNA for the CDR3: TGTGCCAGCAGTTACTCGGGCAGGGGAAGCCAGCCCCAGCATTTT. Translation: CASSYSGRGSQPQHF.